This T cell receptor (beta chain) was identified in a study of shared clonotypes between healthy human individuals (dated by TCRdb to about 2020). As for the study more broadly: The cohort comprised a couple of women and a few men aged 18 to 49 years. Per donor, three plates each were used for CD4 naive and CD4 memory, two for CD8 naive, and one for CD8 memory. The study deeply sequenced blood TCR repertoires of five healthy adults to estimate repertoire size and the extent of clonotype sharing between individuals. To increase sequencing depth and limit assay-specific biases, TCR repertoire library preparation and sequencing were carried out by different laboratories using diverse techniques. Between about 0.94 and 8.9 billion PBMCs per donor were obtained by leukapheresis. Results the study describes overall, beyond this receptor: When several donors were compared, the shared fraction of clonotypes was roughly 5% for naive CD4, approximately 3.3% for naive CD8, 2.3% for memory CD4, and under 0.5% for memory CD8. The small number of donors limited the genetic and exposure-history diversity represented. Incomplete sequencing was indicated by rarefaction of sorted-subset datasets, despite the large sequencing depth. Only blood was sampled, and tissue TCR repertoires likely differ from those in blood. Pairwise subsampling led to the expectation that sequencing depth would affect the degree of clonotype sharing among donors. Compared with non-shared clonotypes, the clonotypes found in all four sorted-subset donors had higher generation probabilities. Larger estimated clonotype richness was generally found for naive subsets than for memory subsets.

Using the deep immunoSEQ assay, TCR CDR3 regions were amplified from genomic DNA by multiplex PCR. Extracted genomic DNA from each cell subset was distributed evenly across all wells of several immunoSEQ 96-well plates, and each plate was treated as a replicate. For sorted subsets, each replicate PCR was loaded with roughly 0.2 ug genomic DNA, equivalent to roughly 30,000 T cell genomes. Purified libraries were measured with a Qubit 3.0 fluorometer, size-checked on a Bioanalyzer 2100, and measured again with the KAPA Library Quantification kit. A separate single-read 150-cycle Illumina NextSeq 550 flow cell was used to sequence each immunoSEQ 96-well plate. Under the source paper's analysis protocol: Because the immunoSEQ output held only junctional sequences and lacked quality scores, the filtering could not match the filtering applied to full-length reads. To assign V/J genes and CDR3, sequences were annotated against IMGT germline references using PyIR, a Python wrapper for IgBLAST v1.9. Reads were removed for weak V/J assignments (E-value above 1e-6), missing CDR3, stop codons, out-of-frame junctions, or ambiguous translated residues. V3J clonotypes were defined by identical inferred V gene, J gene, and CDR3 amino acid sequence. The percentage overlap between two repertoires was calculated by dividing the number of shared unique clonotypes by the size of the smaller repertoire. Three approaches were used to assess repertoire richness: RTK rarefaction, the Chao1 estimator, and Recon v2.1 estimates of unobserved clonotypes. Generation probabilities for all TCRbeta clonotypes obtained by the gDNA method from several donors were computed using OLGA. This is the immuneACCESS table as TCRdb keeps it, with only in-frame sequences that have V and J called. A part of the clones is gone; compared with another copy, unresolved V genes explain less than half, and the rest is unexplained. Clonal size and the V and J genes are those of that table, whereas D and trimming came from the DNA. This sample is represented by roughly 1,000,000 clones; around 78% of them were singletons. The ten largest account for under 0.6% of the sample.

To note about this clone: Its antigen is currently not known. Base qualities are not recorded, but no much larger clone differs from it by a single base.

A distance of 17 bases separates the germline ends of V and J, which lose 4 bases and 5 bases respectively. According to the germline V gene, CDR1 reads MDHEN and CDR2 reads SYDVKM. The CDR3, from cysteine to phenylalanine, totals 15 residues. The only DNA kept is the CDR3, 45 bases in frame from the first base. The donors were healthy, HIV-negative adults with no recently reported acute infections or vaccinations. All donors were Caucasian adults living in Nashville, Tennessee, USA. CD4+ T cells were enriched through magnetic negative selection, after which naive cells were positively selected on CD45RA and the remaining negative fraction served as the memory subset. After blood collection by leukapheresis, PBMCs were isolated using Ficoll-Histopaque density gradient centrifugation and then cryopreserved in the vapor phase of liquid nitrogen. Purity and quantity of every magnetically sorted T cell population were checked by analytical flow cytometry. Genomic DNA was isolated from each sorted fraction and quantified by UV absorbance on a Nanodrop 2000c.

The source of this sequence is a young man in good health. Some clones in this sample may be carry-over from other donors' samples. Material for sequencing was memory CD4+ T cells from PBMCs. The cell subset or site label of this sample denotes: CD45RA-negative fraction. The chain is made from TRBV28 and TRBJ2-5, with TRBD2 tentatively as D gene (6 bases match). The sequenced DNA is TGTGCCAGCAGTTCCATAAAGGGAGGACGGGAGACCCAGTACTTC. Translated, it reads CASSSIKGGRETQYF.